The next 28 T cell receptor beta chains were all read from a single sample in a study of T-cell memory formation after mild COVID-19 (dated by TCRdb to 2020 to 2022). The library relied on 5' RACE. The sequencer was an Illumina NovaSeq 6000. In TCRdb, the public reads were trimmed at Q25 with fastp and aligned with MiXCR, with productive beta chains retained. Each CDR3 protein gets just one entry, which takes the most common genes and DNA from the rows behind it. The sample records fewer than 250,000 distinct CDR3 sequences, around 27% of which are singletons. The ten biggest clones cover roughly 10% of the sample. Sequenced sample: PBMCs or a T cell subset sorted from them (not recorded which). Receptors were obtained from an adult woman who had mild COVID-19 (a few samples of this study predate the infection). The sample titles of this study are shuffled in the database, so cell type and time point are left out; the donor was told from shared clones.

The V and J genes are TRBV2 and TRBJ2-3, with 10 positions matching TRBD2. CDR1 and CDR2 (germline): SNHLY, FYNNEI. Trimming cost V 8 bases and J 7 bases; bases outside gene matches: 12. This CDR3 has 15 amino acids. This CDR3 reads CASSALAGVLYTQYF. The DNA for the CDR3 is TGTGCCAGCTCAGCTCTAGCGGGAGTACTATATACGCAGTATTTT.

This clonotype was counted many times. The chain joins TRBV2 to TRBJ2-7, with no clear D. V gave up 5 bases and J gave up 0 bases, with 20 bases separating them. This CDR3 is 17 amino acids long. Germline V gives CDR1 SNHLY, CDR2 FYNNEI. The CDR3 region is CASSPRLTHQPSYEQYF. Here the CDR3 DNA reads TGTGCCAGCAGTCCCCGATTAACGCACCAACCCTCCTACGAGCAGTACTTC.

For this clonotype: One end of the junction is discordant with germline, which a read error may explain. This sequence joins TRBV7-7 and TRBJ2-2, with a weak D call TRBD1 (5 bases). There are 13 residues in the CDR3. Germline assignment: CDR1 SSHAT and CDR2 FNYEAQ (reference sequence). DNA of the CDR3: TGTGCTAGCAGGCCAGGGTACACCGGGGAGCTGTTTTTT. It codes for CASRPGYTGELFF.

CDR3 bases: TGCGCCAGCAGCTTTTTGGGGGGCTTCTCCTACAATGAGCAGTTCTTC. It is translated as CASSFLGGFSYNEQFF. The chain joins TRBV4-1 to TRBJ2-1, with D perhaps TRBD1 or TRBD2 (6 bases each). The CDR3 has 16 amino acids. The germline V and J ends were trimmed by 5 bases and 0 bases, with 14 bases remaining between them. CDR1 and CDR2 from the germline V gene are MGHRA and YSYEKL.

This clonotype has only a few counts. The V gene is TRBV7-9, the J gene TRBJ1-2; D uncertain. Per the germline V gene, CDR1 is SEHNR and CDR2 is FQNEAQ (reference sequence). This CDR3 comprises 12 residues. V lost 3 bases and J 1 base, leaving 3 bases between the germline ends. CDR3 amino acids: CASSFVNYGYTF. Written as DNA, the CDR3 is TGTGCCAGCAGCTTTGTTAACTATGGCTACACCTTC.

This clonotype was picked up a small number of times. The chain employs TRBV29-1 and TRBJ1-1, with TRBD1 matching 8 bases. This CDR3 has 13 amino acids. Germline values: CDR1 SQVTM, CDR2 ANQGSEA. V dropped 5 bases and J dropped 1; count of bases not matched to a gene: 3. The CDR3 nucleotides are TGCAGCGTTCAGGACAGGGCGAACACTGAAGCTTTCTTT. It translates to CSVQDRANTEAFF. Together with reference TRBV29-1 and TRBJ1-1, the CDR3 gives the full variable domain: SAVISQKPSRDICQRGTSLTIQCQVDSQVTMMFWYRQQPGQSLTLIATANQGSEATYESGFVIDKFPISRPNLTFSTLTVSNMSPEDSSIYLCSVQDRANTEAFFGQGTRLTVV.

The chain employs TRBV12-3 or TRBV12-4 and TRBJ2-3; D may be TRBD1 or TRBD2 (5 bases each). The V end lost 5 bases, the J end lost 3 bases, and 12 bases lay between the germline ends. The CDR3 is made up of 14 amino acids. CDR3: CASSQTEGTDTQYF. The CDR3 coding sequence is TGTGCCAGCAGTCAGACAGAGGGGACAGATACGCAGTATTTT.

The chain joins TRBV5-1 to TRBJ2-7; no definite D call. The germline V gene encodes CDR1 SGHRS and CDR2 YFSETQ. V lost 10 bases, J lost 4 bases, and 18 bases lay in between. The CDR3 consists of 13 residues. CDR3 nucleotides: TGCGCCTCGAATTTAGGATCCGATTACGAGCAGTACTTC. This gives the protein CASNLGSDYEQYF. Filled out from reference TRBV5-1 and TRBJ2-7, the complete variable domain reads KAGVTQTPRYLIKTRGQQVTLSCSPISGHRSVSWYQQTPGQGLQFLFEYFSETQRNKGNFPGRFSGRQFSNSRSEMNVSTLELGDSALYLCASNLGSDYEQYFGPGTRLTVT.

The chain uses TRBV24-1 and TRBJ1-5; the D gene is possibly TRBD1 (5 bases). Trimming cost V 5 bases and J 3 bases, with 13 bases left between them. The germline V gene encodes CDR1 KGHDR and CDR2 SFDVKD. The CDR3 is made up of 15 amino acids. CDR3 region: CATSAGTGANQPQHF. The CDR3 DNA follows: TGTGCCACCAGTGCAGGGACTGGGGCCAATCAGCCCCAGCATTTT.

This chain links TRBV3-1 with TRBJ2-7, with 8 bases matching TRBD1. The CDR3 has 17 residues. Per germline, CDR1 LGHDT and CDR2 YNNKEL (reference sequence). The ends lost 8 bases at V and 0 bases at J; junction bases unmatched: 15. DNA for the CDR3: TGTGCCAGCGCAGAATCCGGGGGAACAGGGGGCTCCTACGAGCAGTACTTC. This encodes CASAESGGTGGSYEQYF.

This rearrangement joins TRBV29-1 to TRBJ1-1; D is possibly TRBD1 (5 bases). The length of the CDR3 is 12 residues. Germline CDR1 SQVTM, CDR2 ANQGSEA. Trimming pared 6 bases from V and 2 bases from J, leaving 10 bases between. CDR3 amino acids: CSVMTANTEAFF. The CDR3 DNA reads TGCAGCGTGATGACAGCTAACACTGAAGCTTTCTTT.

The chain employs TRBV12-3 or TRBV12-4 and TRBJ1-2; maybe TRBD1 (6 bases). This CDR3 comprises 13 residues. The germline V and J ends were trimmed by 4 bases and 7 bases, with 13 bases remaining between them. Written as DNA, the CDR3 is TGTGCCAGCAGTTCACCAGGGGCTCCTGGCTACACCTTC. This gives the protein CASSSPGAPGYTF.

This clonotype was picked up a small number of times. V gene TRBV19 combines with J gene TRBJ2-7, with D tentatively TRBD2 (6 bases). The CDR3 length is 17 residues. Trimming removed 5 bases at V and 3 bases at J, with 23 bases between. Germline values: CDR1 LNHDA, CDR2 SQIVND (reference sequence). The chain's CDR3 is CASSPTEDYSGLYEQYF. DNA of the CDR3: TGTGCCAGTAGTCCCACGGAGGACTATAGCGGCCTCTACGAGCAGTACTTC.

This clonotype was detected only a few times. The genes are TRBV27 and TRBJ2-1; 11 bases match TRBD2. The J segment lost 9 bases and the V segment lost 3 bases, leaving 1 base of the junction unmatched. Germline-derived CDR1 and CDR2 are MNHEY and SMNVEV (reference sequence). CDR3 size: 13 residues. The CDR3 here is CASSFLAGGEQFF. CDR3 coding DNA: TGTGCCAGCAGTTTTCTAGCGGGAGGTGAGCAGTTCTTC.

The chain links TRBV7-2 to TRBJ2-7; perhaps TRBD1 as D (6 bases). CDR1 is SGHTA and CDR2 is FQGNSA in the germline V gene. V was pared by 1 base and J by 6 bases, with 13 bases between. This CDR3 has 14 amino acids. CDR3 sequence reads: CASSLVFQGFEQYF. For the CDR3, the DNA is TGTGCCAGCAGCTTAGTATTTCAGGGGTTCGAGCAGTACTTC.

The rearrangement links TRBV29-1 to TRBJ2-1; 7 bases align to TRBD2. The CDR3 extends over 14 amino acids. V dropped 7 bases and J dropped 4; count of bases not matched to a gene: 10. CDR1 is SQVTM and CDR2 is ANQGSEA in the germline V gene. The CDR3 here is CSGILALLYNEQFF. The CDR3 DNA is TGCAGCGGGATACTAGCGCTATTATACAATGAGCAGTTCTTC.

Only a few counts were recorded for this clonotype. The CDR3 is CASSFGSVYEQYF. CDR3 coding DNA: TGTGCCAGCTCCTTCGGGAGTGTCTACGAGCAGTACTTC. The gene calls are TRBV18 and TRBJ2-7; a possible D gene is TRBD2 (6 bases). The CDR3 is 13 residues long. In germline, CDR1 is KGHSH, CDR2 LQKENI. Trimming removed 6 bases at V and 3 bases at J, with 12 bases between.

The sample holds many counts of this clonotype. This chain connects TRBV5-1 to TRBJ2-3; possibly TRBD1 for D (5 bases). The germline V gene has CDR1 SGHRS and CDR2 YFSETQ. Trimming left V 4 bases short and J 2 bases short, with 14 bases between. The CDR3 length is 15 residues. DNA of the CDR3: TGCGCCAGCAGCCTAGGGGTAGCCTTCACAGATACGCAGTATTTT. It translates to CASSLGVAFTDTQYF.

The sample holds a few counts of this clonotype. The CDR3 sequence is CASSLPGALLSYEQYF. The CDR3 DNA is TGTGCCAGCAGCCTACCGGGGGCACTCCTCTCCTACGAGCAGTACTTC. The chain has TRBV12-3 or TRBV12-4 and TRBJ2-7; D tentatively reads TRBD1 or TRBD2 (6 bases each). The CDR3 runs to 16 residues. The V gene lost 6 bases and the J gene lost 0 bases, with 18 bases spanning the gap.

This clonotype showed up just a few times. The chain has TRBV3-1 and TRBJ2-1; 9 nucleotides agree with TRBD2. V lost 3 bases and J lost 15; bases outside the gene matches: 3. The germline CDR1 and CDR2 sequences are LGHDT and YNNKEL (reference sequence). This CDR3 contains 11 residues. Here the CDR3 reads CASSQRGGLFF. The CDR3 DNA is TGTGCCAGCAGCCAGCGGGGGGGCCTGTTCTTC.

This chain joins TRBV6-6 and TRBJ2-3, with 9 nucleotides matching TRBD1. The V gene end was trimmed by 7 bases and the J gene end by 2 bases; junction bases not matched to a gene: 13. The CDR3 has 17 amino acids. CDR1 MNHNY and CDR2 SVGAGI come from the germline V gene (reference sequence). The CDR3 loop reads CASKRQGGGLNTDTQYF. The CDR3 DNA is TGTGCCAGCAAGAGACAGGGGGGGGGCCTCAACACAGATACGCAGTATTTT.

The V call is TRBV4-1, the J call TRBJ2-7; TRBD2 aligns across 9 bases. Germline lookup yields CDR1 MGHRA and CDR2 YSYEKL. V was clipped by 3 bases and J by 4 bases; unmatched bases: 10. CDR3 length: 16 residues. The chain's CDR3 is CASSQFALAGPYEQYF. The DNA of the CDR3 is TGCGCCAGCAGCCAGTTCGCGCTAGCGGGACCTTACGAGCAGTACTTC.

This sequence joins TRBV20-1 and TRBJ2-7; no clear D gene. Trimming removed 5 bases from V and 7 bases from J, with 12 bases in between. There are 11 residues in the CDR3. Germline lookup yields CDR1 DFQATT and CDR2 SNEGSKA (reference sequence). The CDR3 DNA reads TGCAGTGCTGGACGGACGGGTGAGCAGTACTTC. This sequence encodes CSAGRTGEQYF.

A few counts support this clonotype. The chain joins TRBV11-2 to TRBJ2-2, with TRBD2 identical over 11 bases. Trimming removed 1 base from V and 3 bases from J; junction bases left unmatched: 13. CDR3 length: 20 amino acids. Germline V gene sequence: CDR1 SGHAT, CDR2 FQNNGV. CDR3 protein: CASSLGLGLLAGADTGELFF. Written as DNA, the CDR3 is TGTGCCAGCAGCTTAGGATTAGGGCTACTAGCGGGAGCCGACACCGGGGAGCTGTTTTTT.

This clonotype was picked up a small number of times. CDR3: CASRDSQFPQHF. The CDR3 DNA follows: TGTGCCAGCCGGGACAGTCAATTCCCCCAGCATTTT. The V and J genes are TRBV19 and TRBJ1-5; 7 nucleotides line up with TRBD1. J was trimmed by 10 bases and V by 9 bases; bases with no gene match: 9. In germline, CDR1 is LNHDA, CDR2 SQIVND (reference sequence). This CDR3 comprises 12 residues. Complete variable domain (other parts from reference TRBV19 and TRBJ1-5): DGGITQSPKYLFRKEGQNVTLSCEQNLNHDAMYWYRQDPGQGLRLIYYSQIVNDFQKGDIAEGYSVSREKKESFPLTVTSAQKNPTAFYLCASRDSQFPQHFGDGTRLSIL.

This clonotype was detected a few times. This chain joins TRBV11-2 and TRBJ2-3; TRBD1 matches 8 bases. This CDR3 comprises 15 residues. CDR1 and CDR2 from the germline V gene are SGHAT and FQNNGV. With 3 bases clipped from V and 7 bases from J, the junction kept 9 bases outside the gene matches. As DNA, the CDR3 is TGTGCCAGCAGCTTCGGACAGGGCGGGCGGAATACGCAGTATTTT. As protein: CASSFGQGGRNTQYF.

This chain uses TRBV5-1 with TRBJ2-7, with 8 bases identical to TRBD1. Germline V gene lookup returns CDR1 SGHRS and CDR2 YFSETQ. The CDR3 length is 15 residues. The trim removed 2 bases at V and 4 bases at J, leaving 8 bases unmatched. The CDR3 region is CASSLQGEGPYEQYF. CDR3 bases: TGCGCCAGCAGCTTACAGGGGGAAGGGCCTTACGAGCAGTACTTC.

In nucleotides, the CDR3 is TGTGCCAGCAGCTTCCAGGGGGATACTGGAAACACCATATATTTT. As protein: CASSFQGDTGNTIYF. V is TRBV5-6 and J is TRBJ1-3; 7 bases agree with TRBD1. J gave up 2 bases and V 2 bases, and 4 bases lay outside the gene matches. In germline, CDR1 is SGHDT, CDR2 YYEEEE. The CDR3 loop spans 15 amino acids.